These 20 T cell receptor beta chains originate from one sample sequenced in a study of T cell repertoires and HLA-DP antigens. Data came from immunoSEQ multiplex PCR; TCRdb stores just in-frame clones and leaves some out. The table has about 73,000 clones, about 82% seen once. No cognate antigen is known for these TCRs. Sequencing input: CD4+ T cells from PBMCs. Every receptor here comes from a man in his fifties or sixties in good health and CMV-seronegative.

The chain joins TRBV4-2 to TRBJ2-2, with unresolved D. Germline-derived CDR1 and CDR2 are LGHNA and YNFKEQ. The CDR3 is made up of 15 amino acids. V dropped 1 base and J dropped 0 bases, with 6 bases sitting between them. The CDR3 here is CASSQGASNTGELFF. CDR3 DNA: TGTGCCAGCAGCCAAGGGGCGTCGAACACCGGGGAGCTGTTTTTT.

The chain recombines TRBV5-1 with TRBJ2-7, with D possibly being TRBD2 (8 bases). The germline V gene encodes CDR1 SGHRS and CDR2 YFSETQ. Trimming left V 0 bases short and J 2 bases short, with 18 bases between. The CDR3 is 17 residues long. This chain's CDR3 is CASSLATGTAGAYEQYF. CDR3 in DNA: TGCGCCAGCAGCTTGGCAACCGGGACAGCGGGGGCCTACGAGCAGTACTTC.

The CDR3 sequence: CASRGSLATGGTEAFF. In DNA, the CDR3 is TGCGCCAGCAGGGGCAGCCTCGCCACCGGGGGCACTGAAGCTTTCTTT. The chain joins TRBV5-1 to TRBJ1-1; tentative D call: TRBD1 (5 bases). CDR1 SGHRS and CDR2 YFSETQ come from the germline V gene. The CDR3 loop spans 16 amino acids. Trimming removed 5 bases from V and 4 bases from J, with 21 bases in between.

The chain is built from TRBV5-6 and TRBJ2-7; 7 bases line up with TRBD1. With V trimmed by 4 bases and J by 6 bases, 1 base remained unmatched. Germline V gives CDR1 SGHDT, CDR2 YYEEEE. This CDR3 has 11 amino acids. CDR3 coding DNA: TGTGCCAGCAGCGCAGGGGGCGAGCAGTACTTC. It specifies CASSAGGEQYF.

The CDR3 sequence is CSALAGDTQYF. The CDR3 DNA reads as TGCAGTGCACTAGCGGGGGATACGCAGTATTTT. This chain connects TRBV20-1 to TRBJ2-3; 10 bases align to TRBD2. The V gene end was trimmed by 6 bases and the J gene end by 6 bases; junction bases not matched to a gene: 0. The CDR3 spans 11 residues. From germline, CDR1 is DFQATT and CDR2 SNEGSKA (reference sequence).

This clone was detected once. The genes are TRBV15 and TRBJ1-1; perhaps TRBD1 as D (6 bases). The germline V gene encodes CDR1 LNHNV and CDR2 YYDKDF (reference sequence). CDR3 length equals 15 residues. V lost 1 base, J lost 3 bases, and 12 bases lay in between. The CDR3 is CATSRGRGAYTEAFF. In DNA form, the CDR3 reads TGTGCCACCAGCAGAGGCCGGGGGGCCTACACTGAAGCTTTCTTT.

J is TRBJ1-2 and V is TRBV6-6; the D is unclear. Germline CDR1 reads MNHNY; CDR2 reads SVGAGI (reference sequence). Trimming took 7 bases from V and 2 from J, leaving 14 bases between them. CDR3 size: 14 residues. CDR3 sequence (DNA): TGTGCCAGCAAAGATCAGACCGGAAACTATGGCTACACCTTC. It codes for CASKDQTGNYGYTF.

The V and J genes are TRBV11-3 and TRBJ2-1; 8 nucleotides agree with TRBD2. With 2 bases clipped from V and 7 bases from J, the junction kept 7 bases outside the gene matches. The CDR3 runs to 15 residues. CDR1 is SGHNT, CDR2 YENEEA, per germline. CDR3 coding DNA: TGTGCCAGCAGCTTAAGAAGCGGGAGTCTTAATGAGCAGTTCTTC. It encodes CASSLRSGSLNEQFF.

The rearrangement links TRBV9 to TRBJ2-2; D is uncertain. This CDR3 is 14 amino acids long. The V and J ends lost 0 bases and 7 bases respectively, with 10 bases between them. The germline V gene has CDR1 SGDLS and CDR2 YYNGEE. The CDR3 spells CASSVDHQRGELFF. The DNA of the CDR3 is TGTGCCAGCAGCGTAGATCATCAGCGCGGGGAGCTGTTTTTT.

This chain joins TRBV5-1 and TRBJ1-2; no clear D gene. Per the germline V gene, CDR1 is SGHRS and CDR2 is YFSETQ. V lost 0 bases to trimming and J lost 4 bases, with 28 bases between them. This CDR3 is built from 20 residues. The CDR3 nucleotides are TGCGCCAGCAGCTTGGATTCTATCGTATCGGGCCCTTCCCCAAGCTATGGCTACACCTTC. It codes for CASSLDSIVSGPSPSYGYTF.

The chain uses TRBV19 and TRBJ2-3; tentative D call: TRBD2 (5 bases). V dropped 6 bases and J dropped 0 bases, with 13 bases sitting between them. This CDR3 contains 15 residues. Germline V CDR1 and CDR2: LNHDA, SQIVND (reference sequence). This chain's CDR3 is CASSQVDSSTDTQYF. Written as DNA, the CDR3 is TGTGCCAGTAGCCAGGTGGACTCGAGCACAGATACGCAGTATTTT.

The V gene is TRBV5-6, the J gene TRBJ2-7, with no clear D. Trimming pared 0 bases from V and 2 bases from J, leaving 9 bases between. Germline loops: CDR1 SGHDT, CDR2 YYEEEE. This CDR3 has 14 residues. The CDR3 DNA sequence: TGTGCCAGCAGCTTGGGGGCACCCCCCTACGAGCAGTACGTC. Translated, it gives CASSLGAPPYEQYV.

This chain joins TRBV6-5 and TRBJ1-2, with TRBD1 identical over 7 bases. V shed 7 bases and J 4 bases; nucleotides not matched to a gene: 6. The germline V gene has CDR1 MNHEY and CDR2 SVGAGI. The CDR3 runs 13 residues. The CDR3 region has the DNA TGTGCCAGCACCAAGGGACAGAGCTATGGCTACACCTTC. Its translation: CASTKGQSYGYTF.

This chain joins TRBV2 and TRBJ2-2; D unclear. The CDR3 consists of 12 residues. Germline CDR1 and CDR2: SNHLY and FYNNEI. Trimming stripped 5 bases from V and 3 bases from J, with 4 bases between. For the CDR3, the DNA is TGTGCCAGCAGTCCAGACACCGGGGAGCTGTTTTTT. This sequence encodes CASSPDTGELFF.

This chain connects TRBV6-4 to TRBJ2-1; D gene uncertain. V was shortened by 6 bases and J by 4 bases, with 13 bases between the two germline ends. Germline lookup yields CDR1 MRHNA and CDR2 SNTAGT. The CDR3 totals 14 residues. CDR3 sequence (DNA): TGTGCCAGCAGCGCGGCCGCCGGATACAATGAGCAGTTCTTC. Translation gives CASSAAAGYNEQFF.

The chain links TRBV7-8 to TRBJ2-2; D unclear. V gave up 6 bases and J gave up 1 base, with 12 bases separating them. CDR1 SGHVS and CDR2 FQNEAQ come from the germline V gene. The CDR3 is 15 amino acids. CDR3 sequence: CASSYRTQNTGELFF. The DNA of the CDR3 is TGTGCCAGCAGTTATAGGACCCAGAACACCGGGGAGCTGTTTTTT. The complete variable domain, with remaining parts taken from reference TRBV7-8 and TRBJ2-2, reads GAGVSQSPRYKVAKRGQDVALRCDPISGHVSLFWYQQALGQGPEFLTYFQNEAQLDKSGLPSDRFFAERPEGSVSTLKIQRTQQEDSAVYLCASSYRTQNTGELFFGEGSRLTVL.

This clone was seen a handful of times. CDR3 sequence (DNA): TGTGCCAGCAGCGTCTACCCGGAAGGCGAGCAGTACTTC. Encoded protein: CASSVYPEGEQYF. The V gene is TRBV9, the J gene TRBJ2-7; D is unclear. The CDR3 has 13 residues. Germline assignment: CDR1 SGDLS and CDR2 YYNGEE. Trimming left V 2 bases short and J 6 bases short, with 12 bases between.

The chain links TRBV4-3 to TRBJ2-3; TRBD2 is a possible D gene (6 bases). V gave up 0 bases and J gave up 5 bases, with 15 bases separating them. This CDR3 is 16 amino acids long. CDR1 is LGHNA, CDR2 YSLEER, per germline. CDR3 residues: CASSQDFSHSGDTQYF. The CDR3 region has the DNA TGCGCCAGCAGCCAAGATTTCAGCCATAGCGGAGATACGCAGTATTTT.

The V gene is TRBV27, the J gene TRBJ2-4; D is ambiguous. Trimming removed 0 bases from V and 15 bases from J, with 12 bases in between. Germline loops: CDR1 MNHEY, CDR2 SMNVEV (reference sequence). The CDR3 is 12 residues long. The CDR3 nucleotides read TGTGCCAGCAGTTTATCGGGTACTTTCTGGTACTTC. It is translated as CASSLSGTFWYF.

This chain connects TRBV7-3 to TRBJ2-1; D unclear. The germline gives CDR1 SGHTA, CDR2 FQGTGA. CDR3 length: 13 amino acids. V gave up 5 bases and J gave up 5 bases, with 10 bases separating them. As DNA, the CDR3 is TGTGCCAGCAGCCCCGACCGAAACAATGAGCAGTTCTTC. This gives the protein CASSPDRNNEQFF. The whole variable domain, remainder taken from reference TRBV7-3 and TRBJ2-1, is GAGVSQTPSNKVTEKGKYVELRCDPISGHTALYWYRQSLGQGPEFLIYFQGTGAADDSGLPNDRFFAVRPEGSVSTLKIQRTERGDSAVYLCASSPDRNNEQFFGPGTRLTVL.